Listed below are T cell receptor beta chains from one sample, sequenced in a study of cytomegalovirus exposure and HLA in healthy donors. Clones were read by immunoSEQ multiplex PCR, and TCRdb kept only the in-frame ones, dropping some. Recorded for this sample: around 70,000 clones. Specimen: PBMCs. These receptors were taken from a man aged 35 to 55 in good health and CMV-seronegative. Both conserved end residues are part of each CDR3. The D gene is left open where the match is weak.

v_gene: TRBV6-6
d_gene: TRBD1
j_gene: TRBJ2-1
CDR3nt: TGTGCCAGCATTAACGACGGGACAGGGGTAGTAAATGAGCAGTTCTTC
CDR3aa: CASINDGTGVVNEQFF

v_gene: TRBV28
d_gene: TRBD2
j_gene: TRBJ2-3
CDR3nt: TGTGCCAGCAGTTCTTCTAGCGGGAGTAATACAGATACGCAGTATTTT
CDR3aa: CASSSSSGSNTDTQYF

v_gene: TRBV18
d_gene: .
j_gene: TRBJ2-5
CDR3nt: TGTGCCAGCTCACCACCCGGGAAAGAGACCCAGTACTTC
CDR3aa: CASSPPGKETQYF

v_gene: TRBV6-6
d_gene: TRBD2
j_gene: TRBJ2-5
CDR3nt: TGTGCCAGCAGTTCTAGCGGGGGGGCCGCAAAGACCCAGTACTTC
CDR3aa: CASSSSGGAAKTQYF

v_gene: TRBV6-5
d_gene: .
j_gene: TRBJ1-4
CDR3nt: TGTGCCACCCGGAAGCTTCGGGATGAAAAACTGTTTTTT
CDR3aa: CATRKLRDEKLFF

v_gene: TRBV2
d_gene: .
j_gene: TRBJ2-1
CDR3nt: TGTGCCAGCAGGGCACAGGGCCATGGTGAGCAGTTCTTC
CDR3aa: CASRAQGHGEQFF

v_gene: TRBV6-5
d_gene: .
j_gene: TRBJ2-5
CDR3nt: TGTGCCAGCAGTTACTCAGGACAGTCGAGAGAGACCCAGTACTTC
CDR3aa: CASSYSGQSRETQYF

v_gene: TRBV28
d_gene: TRBD1
j_gene: TRBJ1-3
CDR3nt: TGTGCCAGCAGTTTAGGGACAGGCTCTGGAAACACCATATATTTT
CDR3aa: CASSLGTGSGNTIYF

v_gene: TRBV6-1
d_gene: .
j_gene: TRBJ2-1
CDR3nt: TGTGCCAGCAGTGAATGGCAGGGGGGCAATGAGCAGTTCTTC
CDR3aa: CASSEWQGGNEQFF

v_gene: TRBV9
d_gene: .
j_gene: TRBJ2-2
CDR3nt: TGTGCCAGCAGCCCCTGGGGCGCCGGGGAGCTGTTTTTT
CDR3aa: CASSPWGAGELFF

v_gene: TRBV5-4
d_gene: TRBD2
j_gene: TRBJ2-7
CDR3nt: TGTGCCAGCAGCTTGGGGACTAGCGGGAGCTACGAGCAGTACTTC
CDR3aa: CASSLGTSGSYEQYF

v_gene: TRBV5-6
d_gene: .
j_gene: TRBJ1-2
CDR3nt: TGTGCCAGCAAGGAGACAAGAATCCAATGGCGGGATGGCTACACCTTC
CDR3aa: CASKETRIQWRDGYTF

v_gene: TRBV28
d_gene: .
j_gene: TRBJ1-2
CDR3nt: TGTGCCAGCAGTCCCTCTTTGGGCGGGGGTGGCTACACCTTC
CDR3aa: CASSPSLGGGGYTF

v_gene: TRBV5-1
d_gene: .
j_gene: TRBJ1-2
CDR3nt: TGCGCCAGCAGCTTGGTACAGGGTTCCTATAACTATGGCTACACCTTC
CDR3aa: CASSLVQGSYNYGYTF

v_gene: TRBV19
d_gene: TRBD1
j_gene: TRBJ1-4
CDR3nt: TGTGCCAGTAGATCGGGACAGTATAATGAAAAACTGTTTTTT
CDR3aa: CASRSGQYNEKLFF

v_gene: TRBV19
d_gene: .
j_gene: TRBJ2-6
CDR3nt: TGTGCCACCGGCGCAGGGGTCCTGACTTTC
CDR3aa: CATGAGVLTF

v_gene: TRBV7-9
d_gene: .
j_gene: TRBJ2-1
CDR3nt: TGTGCCAGCAGCTTGGGAGCTGTCAACAATGAGCAGTTCTTC
CDR3aa: CASSLGAVNNEQFF

v_gene: TRBV10-3
d_gene: TRBD1
j_gene: TRBJ2-7
CDR3nt: TGTGCCACCGGGACAGGGGGCCACGAGCAGTACTTC
CDR3aa: CATGTGGHEQYF

v_gene: TRBV2
d_gene: TRBD2
j_gene: TRBJ2-5
CDR3nt: TGTGCCAGCAGTGCCTCGACTAGCTTGGAGACCCAGTACTTC
CDR3aa: CASSASTSLETQYF

v_gene: TRBV2
d_gene: .
j_gene: TRBJ2-7
CDR3nt: TGTGCCAGCAGTGAACAGGGGGGAGGCTACGAGCAGTACTTC
CDR3aa: CASSEQGGGYEQYF

v_gene: TRBV4-1
d_gene: TRBD1
j_gene: TRBJ2-5
CDR3nt: TGCGCCAGCAGCCAAGGAGACCGGGACAGAGAGACCCAGTACTTC
CDR3aa: CASSQGDRDRETQYF

v_gene: TRBV4-3
d_gene: .
j_gene: TRBJ2-5
CDR3nt: TGCGCCAGCAGCCGGGACTTCCAAGAGACCCAGTACTTC
CDR3aa: CASSRDFQETQYF

v_gene: TRBV18
d_gene: .
j_gene: TRBJ2-1
CDR3nt: TGTGCCAGCTCACCCGCCCGGGGAGACAATGAGCAGTTCTTC
CDR3aa: CASSPARGDNEQFF

v_gene: TRBV10-3
d_gene: .
j_gene: TRBJ2-2
CDR3nt: TGTGCCAGCCTGGGAGGTAGTCGGACCGGGGAGCTGTTTTTT
CDR3aa: CASLGGSRTGELFF

v_gene: TRBV27
d_gene: .
j_gene: TRBJ1-6
CDR3nt: TGTGCCAGCAGTTTATTTCGGGGTTCACCCCTCCACTTT
CDR3aa: CASSLFRGSPLHF

v_gene: TRBV6-1
d_gene: TRBD1
j_gene: TRBJ2-5
CDR3nt: TGTGCCAGCAGTCTGGACAGGGTTCAAGAGACCCAGTACTTC
CDR3aa: CASSLDRVQETQYF

v_gene: TRBV19
d_gene: TRBD2
j_gene: TRBJ2-1
CDR3nt: TGTGCCAGTAGTGCGGGGACTAGCGCTTACAATGAGCAGTTCTTC
CDR3aa: CASSAGTSAYNEQFF

v_gene: TRBV18
d_gene: .
j_gene: TRBJ1-1
CDR3nt: TGTGCCAGCTCACCACCGAGCCAGTTCGGGGCTGAAGCTTTCTTT
CDR3aa: CASSPPSQFGAEAFF

v_gene: TRBV28
d_gene: .
j_gene: TRBJ2-5
CDR3nt: TGTGCCAGCAGTTCCCCCTCGACAGGTCAAGAGACCCAGTACTTC
CDR3aa: CASSSPSTGQETQYF

v_gene: TRBV29-1
d_gene: .
j_gene: TRBJ1-2
CDR3nt: TGCAGCGTTGAAGTCCCAGGGGATCGTGGCTACACCTTC
CDR3aa: CSVEVPGDRGYTF

v_gene: TRBV5-1
d_gene: .
j_gene: TRBJ2-1
CDR3nt: TGCGCCAGCAGGGACCTTACAGGGAGCTCCTACAATGAGCAGTTCTTC
CDR3aa: CASRDLTGSSYNEQFF

v_gene: TRBV6-5
d_gene: TRBD2
j_gene: TRBJ2-7
CDR3nt: TGTGCCAGCAAAGATAGCGGGGGGAACTACGAGCAGTACTTC
CDR3aa: CASKDSGGNYEQYF

v_gene: TRBV6-4
d_gene: TRBD2
j_gene: TRBJ2-3
CDR3nt: TGTGCCAGCAGACTAGCGGGAAGCACAGATACGCAGTATTTT
CDR3aa: CASRLAGSTDTQYF

v_gene: TRBV6-1
d_gene: .
j_gene: TRBJ1-5
CDR3nt: TGTGCCAGCAGGCTGGGGGCAGGAGAGTATCAGCCCCAGCATTTT
CDR3aa: CASRLGAGEYQPQHF

v_gene: TRBV10-2
d_gene: TRBD1
j_gene: TRBJ2-3
CDR3nt: TGCGCCAGCAGCGCAGGGGGCTCTGATACGCAGTATTTT
CDR3aa: CASSAGGSDTQYF

v_gene: TRBV5-8
d_gene: TRBD1
j_gene: TRBJ2-5
CDR3nt: TGTGCCAGCAGCTCCCGGACAGGGGGGACCCAGTACTTC
CDR3aa: CASSSRTGGTQYF

v_gene: TRBV7-9
d_gene: TRBD1
j_gene: TRBJ2-6
CDR3nt: TGTGCCAGCAACCCCCGAGACAGGGTTGGGGCCAACGTCCTGACTTTC
CDR3aa: CASNPRDRVGANVLTF

v_gene: TRBV5-5
d_gene: TRBD1
j_gene: TRBJ1-5
CDR3nt: TGTGCCAGCAGCCGGACAGGGGATAGCAATCAGCCCCAGCATTTT
CDR3aa: CASSRTGDSNQPQHF

v_gene: TRBV4-3
d_gene: TRBD1
j_gene: TRBJ1-1
CDR3nt: TGCGCCAGCAGACGACAGGGTGAGGGCACTGAAGCTTTCTTT
CDR3aa: CASRRQGEGTEAFF

v_gene: TRBV18
d_gene: .
j_gene: TRBJ1-1
CDR3nt: TGTGCCAGCTCACAGGCGGGGGTGAACACTGAAGCTTTCTTT
CDR3aa: CASSQAGVNTEAFF

v_gene: TRBV7-8
d_gene: TRBD1
j_gene: TRBJ1-6
CDR3nt: TGTGCCAGCTGTATCCTCAGGGGGAATTCACCCCTCCACTTT
CDR3aa: CASCILRGNSPLHF

v_gene: TRBV6-6
d_gene: TRBD1
j_gene: TRBJ2-3
CDR3nt: TGTGCCAGCAGTTATTCGCGACAGGGTACAGATACGCAGTATTTT
CDR3aa: CASSYSRQGTDTQYF

v_gene: TRBV4-1
d_gene: TRBD1
j_gene: TRBJ2-7
CDR3nt: TGCGCCAGCAGCCAAGTCCCACAGGGGGGCTACGAGCAGTACTTC
CDR3aa: CASSQVPQGGYEQYF

v_gene: TRBV4-3
d_gene: TRBD2
j_gene: TRBJ2-1
CDR3nt: TGCGCCAGCAGCCCAAACCTAGCGGGAGGGAACAATGAGCAGTTCTTC
CDR3aa: CASSPNLAGGNNEQFF

v_gene: TRBV4-3
d_gene: .
j_gene: TRBJ2-2
CDR3nt: TGCGCCAGCAGCCAAACTAAGAGAGGGGAGCTGTTTTTT
CDR3aa: CASSQTKRGELFF

v_gene: TRBV30
d_gene: TRBD1
j_gene: TRBJ1-3
CDR3nt: TGTGCCTGGAGTAAAGGACAGGGAAGCTCTGGAAACACCATATATTTT
CDR3aa: CAWSKGQGSSGNTIYF

v_gene: TRBV6-7
d_gene: TRBD2
j_gene: TRBJ2-5
CDR3nt: TGTGCCAGCAGATCCCGGAGGTTGGCGGGGGGGCAGGAGACCCAGTACTTC
CDR3aa: CASRSRRLAGGQETQYF

v_gene: TRBV7-2
d_gene: TRBD1
j_gene: TRBJ1-2
CDR3nt: TGTGCCAGCAGCCTTCGAGAGGGGGCGAACTATGGCTACACCTTC
CDR3aa: CASSLREGANYGYTF

v_gene: TRBV7-2
d_gene: .
j_gene: TRBJ1-3
CDR3nt: TGTGCCAGCAGCGGAAACAGGGGAAACACCATATATTTT
CDR3aa: CASSGNRGNTIYF

v_gene: TRBV29-1
d_gene: TRBD1
j_gene: TRBJ2-5
CDR3nt: TGCAGCGATTTGGACAGGGGAAAAGAGACCCAGTACTTC
CDR3aa: CSDLDRGKETQYF